This entry is about one T cell receptor (beta chain). CDR1 GTSNPN and CDR2 SVGIG come from the germline V gene (reference sequence). The V gene lost 0 bases and the J gene lost 8 bases, with 13 bases spanning the gap. The CDR3 is 14 amino acids. This sample stems from a study of T cell changes during pregnancy in multiple sclerosis. Profiling relied on immunoSEQ multiplex PCR, and the TCRdb table lists in-frame clones only, not all of them. Of around 130,000 clones in the sample, roughly 92% are singletons; the top ten hold 6.2%. This specimen was peripheral blood, taken before pregnancy. This rearrangement joins TRBV30 to TRBJ1-4; a possible D gene is TRBD1 (6 bases). The source is a female donor with multiple sclerosis, enrolled in a pregnancy study. CDR3 in DNA: TGTGCCTGGAGTGTAGGGGGACACGGAGAAAAACTGTTTTTT. It yields the protein CAWSVGGHGEKLFF.